This TCR beta chain appears in the sequencing data of a study of shared clonotypes between healthy human individuals. Germline V gene lookup returns CDR1 MGHRA and CDR2 YSYEKL. Trimming removed 1 base from V and 2 bases from J; junction bases left unmatched: 4. This CDR3 comprises 16 residues. For this clone: Other DNA sequences in this sample translate to the same CDR3.

Repertoires were generated with immunoSEQ multiplex PCR, while TCRdb's copy carries only in-frame clones and drops some. The repertoire consists of approximately 1,500,000 clones, with around 97% occurring once and the leading ten covering roughly 1.2%. The sample comprised naive CD4+ T cells sorted from blood. As to subset: CD45RA+ positively selected. The chain recombines TRBV4-1 with TRBJ2-7; 11 positions agree with TRBD2. The sequence derives from a young man in good health. The CDR3 loop reads CASSQAGGLAAYEQYF. The CDR3 coding sequence is TGCGCCAGCAGCCAAGCGGGGGGACTAGCGGCCTACGAGCAGTACTTC.